Sequencing of this T cell receptor (beta chain) was carried out in a study of cytomegalovirus exposure and HLA in healthy donors. General observations from the study: Clusters of TCRs from the first cohort tended to co-occur in the 90 to 150 validation repertoires (as a later analysis found). Cytomegalovirus status was reportedly diagnosed by the classifier with high sensitivity and specificity. Under in vitro conditions, three CMV-associated chains were confirmed as specific for CMV antigens.

Details on this clone: No antigen is known for it.

The donors were members of the validation cohort comprising about 130 subjects, separate from the approximately 710-subject first cohort. Clones were sequenced by immunoSEQ multiplex PCR, and TCRdb holds only the in-frame ones, with some missing. Of about 400,000 clones in the sample, about nine tenths were seen once. V dropped 0 bases and J dropped 5 bases, with 11 bases sitting between them. The CDR3 runs to 14 residues. CDR1 and CDR2 (germline): MNHEY, SMNVEV (reference sequence). This TCR was sampled from a woman younger than 30 in good health and CMV-seronegative. The sample consisted of PBMCs. The V gene is TRBV27, the J gene TRBJ2-7; possibly TRBD2 for D (6 bases). CDR3 residues: CASSLSAGSHEQYF. The DNA for the CDR3 is TGTGCCAGCAGTTTATCGGCGGGGTCCCACGAGCAGTACTTC.